One and the same sample provided the 2 T cell receptor beta chains below, sequenced in a study of identifying expanded T cells in peripheral blood. The repertoire was sequenced with immunoSEQ multiplex PCR; TCRdb's copy has only in-frame clones and lacks some. The repertoire holds tens of thousands of clones, around nine tenths seen once, with approximately 2.6% in the top ten. The sequenced sample was blood. Every receptor here comes from a person aged 18 to 75 in good health.

The chain uses TRBV7-2 and TRBJ1-1, with TRBD1 identical over 8 bases. The CDR3 spans 15 residues. V was pared by 3 bases and J by 3 bases, with 6 bases of the junction left unmatched. Germline CDR1 is SGHTA and CDR2 is FQGNSA. CDR3 region: CASSFSQGGHTEAFF. The CDR3 DNA reads TGTGCCAGCAGCTTTTCACAGGGGGGGCACACTGAAGCTTTCTTT.

In its sample, this clone was seen once. The chain uses TRBV5-8 and TRBJ1-5, with 7 bases lining up with TRBD1. The CDR3 is 15 amino acids. Germline V lookup: CDR1 SGHTS, CDR2 YDEGEE. Trimming cost V 5 bases and J 0 bases; bases outside gene matches: 5. The CDR3 reads CASRPGGYSNQPQHF. The CDR3 DNA reads as TGTGCCAGCAGGCCAGGGGGGTATAGCAATCAGCCCCAGCATTTT.